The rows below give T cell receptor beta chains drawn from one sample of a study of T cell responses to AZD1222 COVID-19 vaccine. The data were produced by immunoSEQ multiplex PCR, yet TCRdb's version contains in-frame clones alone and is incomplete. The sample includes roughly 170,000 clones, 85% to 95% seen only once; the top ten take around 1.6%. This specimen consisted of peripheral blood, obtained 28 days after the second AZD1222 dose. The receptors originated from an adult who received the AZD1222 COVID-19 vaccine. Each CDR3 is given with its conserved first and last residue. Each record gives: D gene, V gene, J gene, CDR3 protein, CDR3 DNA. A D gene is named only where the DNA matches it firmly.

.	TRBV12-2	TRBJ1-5	CASRFPCSANQPQHF	TGTGCAAGTCGCTTCCCCTGCAGCGCTAATCAGCCCCAGCATTTT
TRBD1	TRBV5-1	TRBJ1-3	CASSLLQGAAGNTIYF	TGCGCCAGCAGCTTACTACAGGGGGCGGCTGGAAACACCATATATTTT
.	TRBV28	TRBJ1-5	CASTGYWDQPQHF	TGTGCCAGCACAGGGTACTGGGATCAGCCCCAGCATTTT
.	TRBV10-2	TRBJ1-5	CASSAGLNQPQHF	TGCGCCAGCAGTGCCGGATTGAATCAGCCCCAGCATTTT
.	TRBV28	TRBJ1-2	CASSPRISGDYGYTF	TGTGCCAGCAGTCCCCGGATCTCAGGGGACTATGGCTACACCTTC
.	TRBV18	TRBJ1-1	CASSPWGNEAFF	TGTGCCAGCTCACCTTGGGGGAATGAAGCTTTCTTT
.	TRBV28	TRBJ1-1	CASGPPLAAFF	TGTGCCAGCGGTCCCCCGCTTGCAGCTTTCTTT
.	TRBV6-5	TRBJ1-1	CASSYRTRRSEAFF	TGTGCCAGCAGTTACCGGACACGTCGCTCTGAAGCTTTCTTT
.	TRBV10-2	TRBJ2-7	CASRLGTLPYEQYF	TGCGCCAGCAGATTAGGGACACTACCCTACGAGCAGTACTTC
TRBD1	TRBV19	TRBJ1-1	CASSIESTGKAEAFF	TGTGCCAGTAGTATAGAATCGACAGGGAAGGCTGAAGCTTTCTTT